This TCR beta chain was recorded in a study of cytomegalovirus exposure and HLA in healthy donors. As for this clone: No antigen is known for it.

Notes on the study in general: In presence/absence analyses, roughly uniform sequencing depth across donors was assumed.

The CDR3 contains 17 residues. V lost 3 bases, J lost 5 bases, and 14 bases stayed unmatched. Germline lookup yields CDR1 SGHTA and CDR2 FQGTGA. This PCR relied on a set of 60 Vbeta primers and 13 Jbeta primers. TCRdb keeps only in-frame clones here, not all; method: immunoSEQ multiplex PCR. The sample has about 170,000 clones, 80% to 90% seen once; the top ten hold roughly 2.3%. The receptor comes from a male donor in good health and CMV-seronegative. This sequence joins TRBV7-3 and TRBJ2-3, with 7 bases that match TRBD2. Sequencing input: PBMCs. The CDR3 nucleotides read TGTGCCAGCAGCTTGACCCCGAGGACTAGAGTCGAAGATACGCAGTATTTT. Its translation is CASSLTPRTRVEDTQYF.